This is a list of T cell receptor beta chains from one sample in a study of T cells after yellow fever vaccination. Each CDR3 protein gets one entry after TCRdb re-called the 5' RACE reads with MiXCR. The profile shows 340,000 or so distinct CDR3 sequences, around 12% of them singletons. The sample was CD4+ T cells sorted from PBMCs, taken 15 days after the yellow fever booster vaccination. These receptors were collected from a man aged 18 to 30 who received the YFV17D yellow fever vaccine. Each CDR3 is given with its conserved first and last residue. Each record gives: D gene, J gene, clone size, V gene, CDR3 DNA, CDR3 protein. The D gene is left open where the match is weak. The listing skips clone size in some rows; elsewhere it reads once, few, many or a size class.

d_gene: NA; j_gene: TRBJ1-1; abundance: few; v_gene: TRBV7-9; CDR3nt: TGTGCCAGCAGCCGCCGACAGGTGAACACTGAAGCTTTCTTT; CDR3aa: CASSRRQVNTEAFF
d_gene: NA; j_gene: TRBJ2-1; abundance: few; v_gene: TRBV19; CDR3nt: TGTGCCAGTGGTAGGGGGGCGTACAATGAGCAGTTCTTC; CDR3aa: CASGRGAYNEQFF
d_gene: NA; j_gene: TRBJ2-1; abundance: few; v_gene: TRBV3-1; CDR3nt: TGTGCCAGCAGCCGGGGGCAGCGGGCGAGCTCCTACAATGAGCAGTTCTTC; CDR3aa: CASSRGQRASSYNEQFF
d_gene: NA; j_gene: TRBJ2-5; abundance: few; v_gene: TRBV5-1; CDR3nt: TGCGCCAGCAGCTTGGGGACATTGAATCAAGAGACCCAGTACTTC; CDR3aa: CASSLGTLNQETQYF
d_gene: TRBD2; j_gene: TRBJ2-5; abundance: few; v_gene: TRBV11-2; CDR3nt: TGTGCCAGCAGCTTCGGGGGGATTTCACAAGAGACCCAGTACTTC; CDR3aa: CASSFGGISQETQYF
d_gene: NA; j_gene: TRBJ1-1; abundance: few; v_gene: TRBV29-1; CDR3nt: TGCAGCGTGGGGGGGGCCCGATTTACTGAAGCTTTCTTT; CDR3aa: CSVGGARFTEAFF
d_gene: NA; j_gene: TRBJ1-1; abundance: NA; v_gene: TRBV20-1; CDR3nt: TGCAGTGCTAGAGAGTATACTGAAGCTTTCTTT; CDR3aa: CSAREYTEAFF
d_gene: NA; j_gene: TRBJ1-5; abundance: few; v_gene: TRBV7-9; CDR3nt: TGTGCCAGCAGCTTTGTCGTTCCGGGGGCCCCCAATCAGCCCCAGCATTTT; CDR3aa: CASSFVVPGAPNQPQHF
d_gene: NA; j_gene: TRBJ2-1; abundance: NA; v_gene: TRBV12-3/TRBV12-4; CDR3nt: TGTGCCAGCAGTTTCAACAGGGTGGGCAATGAGCAGTTCTTC; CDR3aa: CASSFNRVGNEQFF
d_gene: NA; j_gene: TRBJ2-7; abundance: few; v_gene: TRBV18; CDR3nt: TGTGCCAGCTCACTCCGGGGGGCCCGAGACTACGAGCAGTACTTC; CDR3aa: CASSLRGARDYEQYF
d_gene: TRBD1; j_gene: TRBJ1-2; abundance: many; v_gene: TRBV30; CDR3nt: TGTGCCTGGAGACTTGACAGGGGCGGCTACACCTTC; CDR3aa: CAWRLDRGGYTF
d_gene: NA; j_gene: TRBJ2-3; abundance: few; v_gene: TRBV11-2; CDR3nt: TGTGCCAGCAGCTTAGCTGAGGGCGCAGGGACAGATACGCAGTATTTT; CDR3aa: CASSLAEGAGTDTQYF
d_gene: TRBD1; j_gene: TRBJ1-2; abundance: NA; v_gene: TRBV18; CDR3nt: TGTGCCAGCTCACCGACAGGGGATGGCTACACCTTC; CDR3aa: CASSPTGDGYTF
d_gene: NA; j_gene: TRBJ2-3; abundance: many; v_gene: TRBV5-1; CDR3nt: TGCGCCAGCAGCTTGGAATTCGATACGCAGTATTTT; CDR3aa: CASSLEFDTQYF
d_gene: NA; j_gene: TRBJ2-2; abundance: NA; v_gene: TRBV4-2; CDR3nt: TGTGCCAGCAGCCTGGGACTCCTGAACACCGGGGAGCTGTTTTTT; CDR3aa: CASSLGLLNTGELFF
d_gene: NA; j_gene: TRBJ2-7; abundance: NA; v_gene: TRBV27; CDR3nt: TGTGCCAGCAGTTTAGCCGTACAAAGGGGCCGAACCTACGAGCAGTACTTC; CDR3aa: CASSLAVQRGRTYEQYF
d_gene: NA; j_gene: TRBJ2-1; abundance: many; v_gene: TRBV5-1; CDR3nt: TGCGCCAGCAGCTCGGACCGCAATGAGCAGTTCTTC; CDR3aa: CASSSDRNEQFF
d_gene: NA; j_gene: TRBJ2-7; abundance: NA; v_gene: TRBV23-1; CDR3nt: TGCGCCAGAGGGGGGGGGATCGGCGAGCAGTACTTC; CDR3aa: CARGGGIGEQYF
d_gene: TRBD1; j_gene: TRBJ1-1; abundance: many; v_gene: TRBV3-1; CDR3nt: TGTGCCAGCAGCCAAAACCTTGGGCCTTACGGGACAGGGGCTTTCTTT; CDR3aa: CASSQNLGPYGTGAFF
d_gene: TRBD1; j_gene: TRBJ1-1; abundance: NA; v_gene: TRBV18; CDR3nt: TGTGCCAGCTGGGGACAGGGTCGAACTGAAGCTTTCTTT; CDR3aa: CASWGQGRTEAFF
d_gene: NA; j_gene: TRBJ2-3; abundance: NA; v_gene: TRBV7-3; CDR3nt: TGTGCCAGCAGCCCGGGTCCGTCAGATACGCAGTATTTT; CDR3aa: CASSPGPSDTQYF
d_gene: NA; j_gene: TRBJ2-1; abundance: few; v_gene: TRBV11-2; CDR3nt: TGTGCCAGCAGCCCCCCCGGCGGGGCCTACAATGAGCAGTTCTTC; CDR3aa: CASSPPGGAYNEQFF
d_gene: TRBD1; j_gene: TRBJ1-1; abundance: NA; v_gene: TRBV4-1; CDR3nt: TGCGCCAGCAGCCAAGCCTCGACAGGGACCTACACTGAAGCTTTCTTT; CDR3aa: CASSQASTGTYTEAFF
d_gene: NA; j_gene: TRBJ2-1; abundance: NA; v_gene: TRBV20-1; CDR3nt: TGCAGTGCTAGGGGGGGGCCGTACAATGAGCAGTTCTTC; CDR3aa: CSARGGPYNEQFF
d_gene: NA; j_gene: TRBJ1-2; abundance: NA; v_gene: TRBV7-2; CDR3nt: TGTGCCAGCAGCTCCTCGATAGCGGCTTATGGCTACACCTTC; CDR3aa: CASSSSIAAYGYTF
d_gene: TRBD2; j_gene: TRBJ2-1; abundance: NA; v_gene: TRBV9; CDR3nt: TGTGCCAGCAGCCCCCCCTGGGCTAGCGGGGGGATCAATGAGCAGTTCTTC; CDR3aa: CASSPPWASGGINEQFF
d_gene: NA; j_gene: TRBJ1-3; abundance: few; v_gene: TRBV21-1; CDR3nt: TGTGCCAGCAGCAACTACATGACAGGGGCAGACACCATATATTTT; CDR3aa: CASSNYMTGADTIYF